This TCR beta chain was retrieved from a study of PD-L1 blockade in urothelial cancer. Across the study: In the patient group, about 90% of the roughly 29 were males with bladder-origin urothelial cancer. Samples came from 3 weeks, at the second dose, and 6 weeks into treatment.

The assay was immunoSEQ multiplex PCR, and TCRdb's table has in-frame clones only and misses some. This sample has approximately 100,000 clones, with around 90% found just once. The CDR3 is 12 amino acids. Trimming cost V 5 bases and J 3 bases, with 8 bases left between them. Germline V gene sequence: CDR1 MNHEY, CDR2 SVGAGI. Study-wide results and caveats: Better survival was forecast by a pretreatment blood TCR clonality below the median.

In the case of this clone: Its antigen is currently unknown.

This chain connects TRBV6-5 to TRBJ2-7; D call uncertain. This receptor was identified in a woman older than 75 with urothelial cancer. Sequenced here: PBMCs, sampled around atezolizumab (anti-PD-L1) treatment. The CDR3 DNA sequence: TGTGCCAGCAGTAACGACATCTACGAGCAGTACTTC. It specifies CASSNDIYEQYF.